This is a list of T cell receptor beta chains from one sample in a study of T cells after yellow fever vaccination. TCRdb reprocessed the 5' RACE reads via MiXCR and lists one record per CDR3 protein. Of roughly 400,000 distinct CDR3 sequences listed, approximately 18% are singletons. Source: PBMCs, taken before the yellow fever booster vaccination. The receptors were sampled from a man between 18 and 29 years old who received the YFV17D yellow fever vaccine. Each CDR3 is given with its conserved first and last residue.

TRBJ2-2	TRBV18	CASSARSYGGELFF
TRBJ1-1	TRBV30	CAWSWDRPEAFF
TRBJ1-5	TRBV28	CASSSPSGGHQYSNQPQHF
TRBJ2-3	TRBV7-7	CASSSSPSETDTQYF
TRBJ1-2	TRBV28	CASSLGQGPSGGYTF
TRBJ2-1	TRBV20-1	CSASRTAMDEQFF
TRBJ1-2	TRBV27	CASSLSPALSSWTF
TRBJ2-3	TRBV7-3	CASSLIRPPDTQYF
TRBJ1-6	TRBV15	CATSRGTGGSYNSPLHF
TRBJ2-5	TRBV15	CATSTTTGAKLETQYF
TRBJ2-3	TRBV7-9	CASSGAASDTQYF
TRBJ2-2	TRBV5-1	CASSFGSANTGELFF